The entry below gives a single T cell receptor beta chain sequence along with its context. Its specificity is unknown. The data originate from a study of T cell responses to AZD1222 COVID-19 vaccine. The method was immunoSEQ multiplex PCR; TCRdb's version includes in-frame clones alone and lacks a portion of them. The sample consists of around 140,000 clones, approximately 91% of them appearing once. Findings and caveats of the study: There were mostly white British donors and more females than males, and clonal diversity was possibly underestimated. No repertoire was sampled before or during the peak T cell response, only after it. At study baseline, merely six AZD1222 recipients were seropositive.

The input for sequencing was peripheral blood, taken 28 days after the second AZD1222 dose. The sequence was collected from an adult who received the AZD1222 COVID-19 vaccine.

CDR3 in amino acids: CASSRPSSGAYEQYF. The DNA of the CDR3 is TGTGCCAGCAGTCGCCCTAGCTCTGGGGCCTACGAGCAGTACTTC. This chain connects TRBV27 to TRBJ2-7; a weak D match, TRBD2 (5 bases). The CDR3 runs to 15 residues. Trimming took off 5 bases at V and 2 bases at J, with 16 bases between the two ends. Germline CDR1 and CDR2: MNHEY and SMNVEV (reference sequence).